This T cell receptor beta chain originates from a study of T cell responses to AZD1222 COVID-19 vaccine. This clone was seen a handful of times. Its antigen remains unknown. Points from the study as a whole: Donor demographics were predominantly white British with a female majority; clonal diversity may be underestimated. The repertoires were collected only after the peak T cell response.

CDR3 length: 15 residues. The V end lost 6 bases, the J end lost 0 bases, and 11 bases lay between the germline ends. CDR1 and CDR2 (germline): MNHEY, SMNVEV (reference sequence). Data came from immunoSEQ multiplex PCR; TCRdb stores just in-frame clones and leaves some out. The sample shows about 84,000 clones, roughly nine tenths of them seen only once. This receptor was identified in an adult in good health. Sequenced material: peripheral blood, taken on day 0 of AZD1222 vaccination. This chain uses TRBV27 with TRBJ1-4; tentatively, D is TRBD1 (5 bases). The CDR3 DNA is TGTGCCAGCAGCCTCTTAGGGGCAACTAATGAAAAACTGTTTTTT. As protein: CASSLLGATNEKLFF.